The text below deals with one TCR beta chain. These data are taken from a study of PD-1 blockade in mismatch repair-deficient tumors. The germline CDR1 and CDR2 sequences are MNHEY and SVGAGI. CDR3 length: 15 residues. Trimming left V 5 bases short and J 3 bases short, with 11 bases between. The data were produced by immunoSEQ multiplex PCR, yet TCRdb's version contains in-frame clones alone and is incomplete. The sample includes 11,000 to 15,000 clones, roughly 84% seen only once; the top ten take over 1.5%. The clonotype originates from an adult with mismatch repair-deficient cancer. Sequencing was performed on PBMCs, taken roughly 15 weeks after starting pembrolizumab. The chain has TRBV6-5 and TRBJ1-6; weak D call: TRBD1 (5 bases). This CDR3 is CASSLTGDYNSPLHF. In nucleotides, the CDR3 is TGTGCCAGCAGTCTTACAGGCGACTATAATTCACCCCTCCACTTT.